The 2 T cell receptor beta chains in this list originate from one sample, sequenced in a study of shared clonotypes between healthy human individuals. The protocol was immunoSEQ multiplex PCR, while the TCRdb copy is restricted to in-frame clones and leaves out a portion. Of approximately 440,000 clones in the sample, roughly four fifths were seen once. The sequenced material came from PBMCs. The receptors shown here come from a woman aged 40 to 50 in good health. Some clones in this sample may be carry-over from other donors' samples.

This clone was recorded a few times. The chain links TRBV5-6 to TRBJ1-2, with 9 positions matching TRBD1. Per the germline V gene, CDR1 is SGHDT and CDR2 is YYEEEE. The CDR3 is made up of 15 amino acids. V shed 4 bases and J 7 bases; nucleotides not matched to a gene: 11. CDR3 region: CASSIPTGTGFGYTF. DNA of the CDR3: TGTGCCAGCAGCATACCCACCGGGACAGGGTTTGGCTACACCTTC.

This sequence joins TRBV10-3 and TRBJ1-5; D perhaps matches TRBD1 (6 bases). V lost 5 bases and J 0 bases, leaving 8 bases between the germline ends. The CDR3 runs to 14 residues. Germline V gene lookup returns CDR1 ENHRY and CDR2 SYGVKD. The chain's CDR3 is CAISRDTSNQPQHF. The CDR3 nucleotides read TGTGCCATCAGTAGGGACACTAGCAATCAGCCCCAGCATTTT.